This T cell receptor (beta chain) is from a study of cytomegalovirus exposure and HLA in healthy donors. When sampled, the donors appeared nominally healthy, though they likely had unrecorded immune exposures. Comments on this clone: Its target is not known.

The PCR ran on 60 Vbeta and 13 Jbeta primers. Sequencing was performed with immunoSEQ multiplex PCR; in TCRdb, only in-frame clones are kept and a portion is missing. The listing records some 48,000 clones. Germline V gene sequence: CDR1 ENHRY, CDR2 SYGVKD. The CDR3 is 16 residues long. The V gene end was trimmed by 2 bases and the J gene end by 3 bases; junction bases not matched to a gene: 6. General study findings and limits: Earlier results showed most TCR beta V segments being productive about 87% or about 30% of the time. Some highly shared sequence variants likely arose as a pipeline artifact.

This TCR was sampled from a woman aged 40 to 55 in good health and CMV-seronegative. This rearrangement joins TRBV10-3 to TRBJ2-2; 7 bases align to TRBD1. The specimen was PBMCs. The CDR3 DNA is TGTGCCATCAGTGAGCGGACAGGCTCGGACACCGGGGAGCTGTTTTTT. Translated, it gives CAISERTGSDTGELFF.